A single sample is the source of the 2 T cell receptor beta chains below, sequenced in a study of PD-1 blockade in classical Hodgkin lymphoma. Time point reported: cycle 4 day 1 (C4D1), after less than seven weeks of nivolumab. Every single patient, without exception, relapsed after autologous stem cell transplantation, and brentuximab vedotin exposure varied. Produced via immunoSEQ multiplex PCR; TCRdb's table is partial and in-frame only. The table has 20,000 to 30,000 clones, around 80% seen once. The specimen was peripheral blood mononuclear cells (PBMCs), collected before the fourth cycle of nivolumab. These receptors were obtained from a human donor with classical Hodgkin lymphoma.

The V gene is TRBV4-1, the J gene TRBJ1-5, with D possibly being TRBD1 (5 bases). The V gene's germline CDR1 is MGHRA and CDR2 YSYEKL. CDR3 size: 17 residues. V lost 2 bases, J lost 0 bases, and 14 bases lay in between. CDR3 sequence (DNA): TGCGCCAGCAGCCAATATAAGGACACTTATAGCAATCAGCCCCAGCATTTT. Translation: CASSQYKDTYSNQPQHF.

By its share, this clone is medium-sized (0.01 to 0.1%). This chain connects TRBV30 to TRBJ1-3, with D perhaps TRBD1 (6 bases). Germline assignment: CDR1 GTSNPN and CDR2 SVGIG (reference sequence). V dropped 1 base and J dropped 3 bases, with 10 bases sitting between them. The CDR3 runs 14 residues. The CDR3 here is CAWSAGTYGNTIYF. CDR3 coding DNA: TGTGCCTGGAGTGCCGGGACATATGGAAACACCATATATTTT.